The clone carrying this T cell receptor (beta chain) was seen a handful of times. Its target is unknown. CDR3 length equals 13 residues. CDR1 is MNHNS and CDR2 is SASEGT in the germline V gene. With 1 base removed from V and 10 bases from J, the gap between germline ends came to 13 bases. This sample stems from a study of cytomegalovirus exposure and HLA in healthy donors. Study-wide results and caveats: Owing to their indistinguishability, certain V segments, notably TRBV6-2 and TRBV6-3, were excluded. Across donors, sequencing depth was assumed by presence/absence analyses to be roughly uniform. A later analysis linked a missense DCLRE1C variant to TCR beta V- and J-gene trimming.

Primers for the PCR totalled 60 Vbeta and 13 Jbeta. Clones were read by immunoSEQ multiplex PCR, and TCRdb kept only the in-frame ones, dropping some. The data show some 150,000 clones, with about 79% seen just once and over 2.5% held by the top ten. The source is a male donor in good health and CMV-seronegative. The sequenced sample was PBMCs. The chain links TRBV6-1 to TRBJ1-1; D possibly corresponds to TRBD1 (5 bases). The CDR3 is CASSEGGGLGAFF. CDR3 coding DNA: TGTGCCAGCAGTGAAGGGGGGGGATTAGGAGCTTTCTTT.